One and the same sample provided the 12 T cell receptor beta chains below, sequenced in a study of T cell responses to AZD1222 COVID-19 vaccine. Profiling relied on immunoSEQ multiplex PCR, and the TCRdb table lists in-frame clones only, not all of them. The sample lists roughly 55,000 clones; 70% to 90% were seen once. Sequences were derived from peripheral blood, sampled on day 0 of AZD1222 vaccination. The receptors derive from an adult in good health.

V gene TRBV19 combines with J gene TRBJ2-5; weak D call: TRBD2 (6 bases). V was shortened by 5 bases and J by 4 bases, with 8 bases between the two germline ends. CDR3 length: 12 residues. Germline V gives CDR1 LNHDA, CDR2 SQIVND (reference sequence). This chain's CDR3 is CASSGGGETQYF. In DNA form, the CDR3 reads TGTGCCAGTAGTGGGGGAGGAGAGACCCAGTACTTC.

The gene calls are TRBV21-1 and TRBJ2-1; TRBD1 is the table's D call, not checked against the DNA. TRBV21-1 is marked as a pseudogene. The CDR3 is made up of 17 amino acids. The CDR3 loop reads CASTSKPPGQGDNEQFF. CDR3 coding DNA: TGTGCCAGCACCTCAAAGCCTCCCGGACAAGGAGACAATGAGCAGTTCTTC.

CDR3: CASSERQGPSYEQYF. The CDR3 DNA follows: TGTGCCAGCAGCGAGAGACAGGGTCCCTCCTACGAGCAGTACTTC. The chain links TRBV7-8 to TRBJ2-7, with TRBD1 matching 7 bases. In germline, CDR1 is SGHVS, CDR2 FQNEAQ. This CDR3 has 15 residues. Losses at the gene ends were 5 bases for V and 0 bases for J; bases not matched to a gene: 7.

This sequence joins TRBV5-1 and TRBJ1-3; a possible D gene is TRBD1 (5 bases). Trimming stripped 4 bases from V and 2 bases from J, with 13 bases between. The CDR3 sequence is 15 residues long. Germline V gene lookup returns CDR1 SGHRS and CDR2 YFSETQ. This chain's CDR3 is CASSPGQGTGNTIYF. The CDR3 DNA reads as TGCGCCAGCAGCCCCGGGCAGGGCACTGGAAACACCATATATTTT.

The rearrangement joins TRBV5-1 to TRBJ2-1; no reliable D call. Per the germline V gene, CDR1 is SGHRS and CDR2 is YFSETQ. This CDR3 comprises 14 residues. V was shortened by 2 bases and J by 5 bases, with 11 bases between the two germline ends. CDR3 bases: TGCGCCAGCAGCTTTACTCTCCCTCACAATGAGCAGTTCTTC. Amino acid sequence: CASSFTLPHNEQFF.

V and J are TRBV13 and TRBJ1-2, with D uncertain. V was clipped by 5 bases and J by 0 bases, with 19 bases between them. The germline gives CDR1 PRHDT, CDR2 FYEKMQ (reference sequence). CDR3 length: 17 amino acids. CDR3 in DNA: TGTGCCAGCAGCACCTACAGAGGATGGGATCCTAACTATGGCTACACCTTC. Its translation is CASSTYRGWDPNYGYTF.

The CDR3 region has the DNA TGTGCCAGCAGTTACTCCCACCCGAGCAATCAGCCCCAGCATTTT. The encoded protein is CASSYSHPSNQPQHF. The rearrangement uses TRBV6-5 and TRBJ1-5, with D hard to call. Trimming cost V 0 bases and J 1 base, with 7 bases left between them. This CDR3 is built from 15 residues. The V gene's germline CDR1 is MNHEY and CDR2 SVGAGI.

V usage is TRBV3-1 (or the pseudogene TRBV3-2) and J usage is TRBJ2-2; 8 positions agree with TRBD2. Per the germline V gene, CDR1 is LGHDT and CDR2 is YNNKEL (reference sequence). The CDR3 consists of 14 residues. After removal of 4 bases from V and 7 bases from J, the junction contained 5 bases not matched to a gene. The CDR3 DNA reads TGTGCCAGCAGCCCGGGACTAGACAGCGGGGAGCTGTTTTTT. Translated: CASSPGLDSGELFF.

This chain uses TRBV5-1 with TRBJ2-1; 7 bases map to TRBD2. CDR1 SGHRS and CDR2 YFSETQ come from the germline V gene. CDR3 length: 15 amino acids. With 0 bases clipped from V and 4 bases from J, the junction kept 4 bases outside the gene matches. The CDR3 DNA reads TGCGCCAGCAGCTTGGGAACGGGGGGTTACAATGAGCAGTTCTTC. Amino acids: CASSLGTGGYNEQFF.

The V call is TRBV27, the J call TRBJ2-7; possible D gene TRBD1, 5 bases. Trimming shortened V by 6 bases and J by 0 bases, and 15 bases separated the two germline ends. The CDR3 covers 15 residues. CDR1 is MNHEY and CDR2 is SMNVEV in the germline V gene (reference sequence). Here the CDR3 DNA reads TGTGCCAGCAGCCCAGGACAAGTCCCCTCCTACGAGCAGTACTTC. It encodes CASSPGQVPSYEQYF.

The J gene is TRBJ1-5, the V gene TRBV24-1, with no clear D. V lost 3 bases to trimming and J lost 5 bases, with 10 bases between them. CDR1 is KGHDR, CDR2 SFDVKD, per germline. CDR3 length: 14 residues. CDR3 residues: CATSDPGVYQPQHF. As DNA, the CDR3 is TGTGCCACCAGTGATCCGGGAGTGTATCAGCCCCAGCATTTT.

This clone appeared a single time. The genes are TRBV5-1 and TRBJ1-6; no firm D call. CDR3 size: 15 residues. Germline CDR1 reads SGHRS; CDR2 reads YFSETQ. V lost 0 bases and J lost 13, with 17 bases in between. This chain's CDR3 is CASSLAGEARYPLHF. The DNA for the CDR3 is TGCGCCAGCAGCTTGGCTGGGGAGGCCAGGTACCCCCTCCACTTT. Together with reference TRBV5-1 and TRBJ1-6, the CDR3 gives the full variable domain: KAGVTQTPRYLIKTRGQQVTLSCSPISGHRSVSWYQQTPGQGLQFLFEYFSETQRNKGNFPGRFSGRQFSNSRSEMNVSTLELGDSALYLCASSLAGEARYPLHFGNGTRLTVT.